Listed here is a single T cell receptor (beta chain). The CDR3 totals 13 residues. Losses at the gene ends were 4 bases for V and 6 bases for J; bases not matched to a gene: 6. CDR1 SGHRS and CDR2 YFSETQ come from the germline V gene. The entry originates in a study of blood T cell repertoires in COVID-19. The assay was immunoSEQ multiplex PCR, and TCRdb's table has in-frame clones only and misses some. The sample holds 310,000 or so clones; about nine tenths are singletons and the top ten take approximately 2.1%. Sequenced: peripheral blood. The source is a woman aged 25 to 39 with COVID-19, enrolled during active disease. V gene TRBV5-1 combines with J gene TRBJ1-2; 7 bases agree with TRBD1. CDR3 bases: TGCGCCAGCAGCCCGGGACAGTTGAATGGCTACACCTTC. It specifies CASSPGQLNGYTF.